A single sample is the source of the 17 T cell receptor beta chains below, sequenced in a study of beta chain features in type 1 diabetes (dated by TCRdb to between 2017 and 2018). Study-level results and caveats: In all four CD4+ subsets, TCRB CDR3 length was moderately but significantly shorter in type 1 diabetes patients.

Library method: the immunoSEQ multiplex PCR assay. All of the isolated RNA was reverse transcribed with the High Capacity cDNA Reverse Transcription Kit, so expressed TCRB transcripts were sequenced. In TCRdb, the immuneACCESS table is reduced to in-frame sequences with V and J assigned. These tables do not hold every clone; where another copy was compared, an unresolved V gene accounts for under half, and the others remain unexplained. This sample holds more than 100,000 clones; around 17% were observed only once. The ten biggest clones cover roughly 2.5% of the sample. These receptors have no known antigen. The sample consisted of central memory CD4+ T cells from blood. The source is a man aged 25-40 years with type 1 diabetes.

The chain carries TRBV30 and TRBJ1-6, with 8 bases identical to TRBD1. This CDR3 comprises 17 residues. With V trimmed by 1 base and J by 10 bases, 15 bases remained unmatched. Germline V gene lookup returns CDR1 GTSNPN and CDR2 SVGIG (reference sequence). CDR3 sequence: CAWSDAPGRTGTSPLHF. DNA for the CDR3: TGTGCCTGGAGTGACGCGCCAGGCCGGACAGGGACCTCACCCCTCCACTTT.

This clone was picked up a small number of times. The rearrangement joins TRBV14 to TRBJ2-3, with 8 bases that match TRBD1. This CDR3 comprises 14 residues. The J segment lost 2 bases and the V segment lost 4 bases, leaving 2 bases of the junction unmatched. Looked up from germline, CDR1 is SGHDN and CDR2 is FVKESK. The CDR3 region is CASSRTGFTDTQYF. The CDR3 region has the DNA TGTGCCAGCAGCCGGACAGGGTTCACAGATACGCAGTATTTT.

This clone has only a few counts. V usage is TRBV30 and J usage is TRBJ2-3; D gene unclear. The CDR3 contains 11 residues. The germline V and J ends were trimmed by 4 bases and 2 bases, with 4 bases remaining between them. The germline gives CDR1 GTSNPN, CDR2 SVGIG (reference sequence). CDR3 nucleotides: TGTGCCTGGACAAACACAGATACGCAGTATTTT. It yields the protein CAWTNTDTQYF.

The CDR3 sequence: CASSNFAGQPTTNYGYTF. In DNA form, the CDR3 reads TGTGCCAGCAGCAATTTCGCGGGACAGCCAACAACTAACTATGGCTACACCTTC. The chain joins TRBV21-1 to TRBJ1-2; the D call TRBD1 from the table was never checked on the DNA. TRBV21-1 is recorded as a pseudogene. The CDR3 loop spans 18 amino acids.

This rearrangement joins TRBV19 to TRBJ2-7; D remains unclear. The V end was cut by 3 bases, the J end by 1 base, with 10 bases between. Germline values: CDR1 LNHDA, CDR2 SQIVND (reference sequence). This CDR3 has 14 amino acids. Here the CDR3 DNA reads TGTGCCAGTAGTATGCAACTGGGGTCCTACGAGCAGTACTTC. Protein: CASSMQLGSYEQYF.

This clone was seen only a few times. V gene TRBV29-1 combines with J gene TRBJ2-6, with D unresolved. The ends were cut back, 7 bases at V and 3 bases at J, with 10 bases in the middle. The germline V gene has CDR1 SQVTM and CDR2 ANQGSEA. The CDR3 is 13 residues long. This CDR3 reads CSANIFGANVLTF. The DNA of the CDR3 is TGCAGCGCAAACATCTTTGGGGCCAACGTCCTGACTTTC.

This clone was detected a few times. This chain joins TRBV15 and TRBJ1-5, with TRBD1 matching over 7 bases. The CDR3 is 18 residues long. CDR1 is LNHNV and CDR2 is YYDKDF in the germline V gene (reference sequence). V was pared by 2 bases and J by 0 bases, with 10 bases of the junction left unmatched. The CDR3, as DNA: TGTGCCACCAGCAGACGTACCGGGACAGTATATAGCAATCAGCCCCAGCATTTT. The encoded protein is CATSRRTGTVYSNQPQHF. Filled out from reference TRBV15 and TRBJ1-5, the complete variable domain reads DAMVIQNPRYQVTQFGKPVTLSCSQTLNHNVMYWYQQKSSQAPKLLFHYYDKDFNNEADTPDNFQSRRPNTSFCFLDIRSPGLGDTAMYLCATSRRTGTVYSNQPQHFGDGTRLSIL.

This sequence joins TRBV7-9 and TRBJ1-5; D is unclear. Trimming cost V 10 bases and J 2 bases, with 12 bases left between them. CDR1 is SEHNR, CDR2 FQNEAQ, per germline (reference sequence). The CDR3 length is 13 residues. CDR3 in amino acids: CATSGEGNQPQHF. The CDR3 bases are TGTGCCACCTCCGGGGAGGGCAATCAGCCCCAGCATTTT.

The DNA for the CDR3 is TGTGCCAGCAGCCGAGGGACGGTAGCATACAATGAGCAGTTCTTC. The encoded protein is CASSRGTVAYNEQFF. The chain combines TRBV5-8 with TRBJ2-1; D may be TRBD1 or TRBD2 (5 bases each). The CDR3 totals 15 residues. Trimming shortened V by 4 bases and J by 4 bases, and 15 bases separated the two germline ends. Germline lookup yields CDR1 SGHTS and CDR2 YDEGEE.

This clone was observed many times. The chain is built from TRBV10-3 and TRBJ2-7, with 10 bases fitting TRBD2. CDR1 ENHRY and CDR2 SYGVKD come from the germline V gene. Trimming removed 6 bases from V and 2 bases from J; junction bases left unmatched: 7. This CDR3 is built from 15 residues. CDR3 sequence: CAISSHSGGTYEQYF. CDR3 DNA: TGTGCCATCAGCTCTCATAGCGGGGGGACCTACGAGCAGTACTTC.

The V call is TRBV6-6, the J call TRBJ2-5, with D hard to call. CDR1 MNHNY and CDR2 SVGAGI come from the germline V gene (reference sequence). Deletions cut 5 bases from V and 4 bases from J, with 8 bases between. The CDR3 is 12 residues long. CDR3 nucleotide sequence: TGTGCCAGCAGTCCCGTGGTAGAGACCCAGTACTTC. It yields the protein CASSPVVETQYF.

The CDR3 sequence: CASSLEVVMGQFF. The CDR3 bases are TGTGCCAGCAGCTTAGAAGTCGTCATGGGGCAGTTCTTC. This chain connects TRBV7-2 to TRBJ2-1; D is undetermined. The length of the CDR3 is 13 residues. Germline loops: CDR1 SGHTA, CDR2 FQGNSA. Trimming took off 1 base at V and 12 bases at J, with 13 bases between the two ends.

This clone came up a few times. The CDR3 nucleotides are TGTGCCTGGGCCGGGACAGGGGGCAATCAGCCCCAGCATTTT. This translates into CAWAGTGGNQPQHF. V and J are TRBV30 and TRBJ1-5; TRBD1 aligns across 10 bases. The CDR3 sequence is 14 residues long. V dropped 5 bases and J dropped 2; count of bases not matched to a gene: 3. The germline CDR1 and CDR2 sequences are GTSNPN and SVGIG (reference sequence).

V gene TRBV30 combines with J gene TRBJ1-2; D possibly corresponds to TRBD1 (5 bases). The ends were cut back, 0 bases at V and 5 bases at J, with 16 bases in the middle. The length of the CDR3 is 15 residues. In germline, CDR1 is GTSNPN, CDR2 SVGIG (reference sequence). CDR3 sequence: CAWSVSAGSGYGYTF. CDR3 nucleotide sequence: TGTGCCTGGAGTGTATCGGCAGGGTCGGGATATGGCTACACCTTC.

This chain uses TRBV5-1 with TRBJ2-3, with TRBD2 matching 7 bases. The CDR3 has 16 amino acids. Germline CDR1 SGHRS, CDR2 YFSETQ. V lost 1 base to trimming and J lost 3 bases; unmatched junction nucleotides: 8. The CDR3 spells CASSLSGALGTDTQYF. CDR3 DNA sequence: TGCGCCAGCAGCTTGAGCGGGGCCCTAGGTACAGATACGCAGTATTTT. Full variable domain (remainder filled in from reference TRBV5-1 and TRBJ2-3): KAGVTQTPRYLIKTRGQQVTLSCSPISGHRSVSWYQQTPGQGLQFLFEYFSETQRNKGNFPGRFSGRQFSNSRSEMNVSTLELGDSALYLCASSLSGALGTDTQYFGPGTRLTVL.

The V call is TRBV4-3, the J call TRBJ1-2, with 7 bases matching TRBD1. J was trimmed by 7 bases and V by 0 bases; bases with no gene match: 11. The CDR3 loop spans 16 amino acids. Germline V gene sequence: CDR1 LGHNA, CDR2 YSLEER. Here the CDR3 DNA reads TGCGCCAGCAGCCAAGATTTGACAGGGCGGGAGGCTGGCTACACCTTC. It yields the protein CASSQDLTGREAGYTF.

This clone was observed a few times. The J gene is TRBJ2-3, the V gene TRBV14; no clear D. V was pared by 2 bases and J by 6 bases, with 15 bases between. CDR1 and CDR2 from the germline V gene are SGHDN and FVKESK. The CDR3 runs to 15 residues. CDR3 nucleotide sequence: TGTGCCAGCAGCCAAAAATCTACACGGGCGGATACGCAGTATTTT. Residues: CASSQKSTRADTQYF.